This entry concerns a single T cell receptor beta chain. Its antigen is currently unknown. The primer mix had 60 Vbeta and 13 Jbeta primers. Profiled with immunoSEQ multiplex PCR; TCRdb holds only in-frame clones, not every one. The table lists about 140,000 clones, about 80% of them singletons. Losses at the gene ends were 2 bases for V and 6 bases for J; bases not matched to a gene: 3. Germline V lookup: CDR1 SGHNT, CDR2 YYREEE (reference sequence). This CDR3 is 14 amino acids long. The data were taken from a study of cytomegalovirus exposure and HLA in healthy donors. General study points: CMV antigen specificity was confirmed in vitro for a few CMV-associated chains. Highest at DRB1 and lowest at HLA-C, TCR association rates differed among HLA loci in a later analysis.

The sample taken for sequencing was PBMCs. The receptor was derived from a man in his forties or fifties in good health and CMV-seronegative. This sequence joins TRBV5-4 and TRBJ1-4; 8 positions agree with TRBD1. This CDR3 reads CASSFRGLDEKLFF. The CDR3, as DNA: TGTGCCAGCAGCTTCAGGGGGCTTGATGAAAAACTGTTTTTT.